This T cell receptor beta chain was observed in a study of T-cell reconstitution after alpha-beta-depleted transplantation in children. Study findings and constraints: Recipient T cells and thymic progenitors that survived were the source of the high TCRbeta diversity seen at day 60 in some patients. Newly produced T cells mostly accounted for T-cell counts and diversity one year post-transplant. About two months after transplant, alpha-beta T cells reportedly came from several hundred expanded graft clones.

Looked up from germline, CDR1 is SGHRS and CDR2 is YFSETQ. The CDR3 is 14 residues long. J gave up 6 bases and V 2 bases, and 2 bases lay outside the gene matches. A few counts support this clonotype. The antigen remains unidentified. The TCRbeta library incorporated unique molecular identifiers. TCRdb reprocessed the PCR reads via MiXCR and lists one record per CDR3 protein. This table has 700,000 to 950,000 distinct CDR3 sequences, 16% appearing once. The chain employs TRBV5-1 and TRBJ2-7; TRBD2 aligns across 13 bases. Specimen: PBMCs, mostly from graft donor cells, collected 360 days after TCRalphabeta/CD19-depleted stem cell transplant. The origin of this receptor is a male patient between 5 and 17 years old who had a stem cell transplant for acute lymphoblastic leukemia, so the T cells may come from the graft donor. In nucleotides, the CDR3 is TGCGCCAGCAGCTTTTGGACTAGCGGGAGCGAGCAGTACTTC. Amino acids: CASSFWTSGSEQYF. The whole variable domain, filled in from reference TRBV5-1 and TRBJ2-7, reads KAGVTQTPRYLIKTRGQQVTLSCSPISGHRSVSWYQQTPGQGLQFLFEYFSETQRNKGNFPGRFSGRQFSNSRSEMNVSTLELGDSALYLCASSFWTSGSEQYFGPGTRLTVT.